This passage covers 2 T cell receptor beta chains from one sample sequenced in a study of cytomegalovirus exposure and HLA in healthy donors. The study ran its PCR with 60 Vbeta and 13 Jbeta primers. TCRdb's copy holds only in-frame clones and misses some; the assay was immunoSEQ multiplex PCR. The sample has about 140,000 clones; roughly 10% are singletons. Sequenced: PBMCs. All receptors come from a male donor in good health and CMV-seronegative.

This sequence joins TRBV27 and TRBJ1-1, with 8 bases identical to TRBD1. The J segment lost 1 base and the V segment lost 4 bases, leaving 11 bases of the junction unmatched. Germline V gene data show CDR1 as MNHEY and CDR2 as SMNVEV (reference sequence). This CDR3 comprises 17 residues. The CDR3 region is CASSYRFRDRTNTEAFF. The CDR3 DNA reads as TGTGCCAGCAGTTATCGATTTCGGGACAGGACGAACACTGAAGCTTTCTTT.

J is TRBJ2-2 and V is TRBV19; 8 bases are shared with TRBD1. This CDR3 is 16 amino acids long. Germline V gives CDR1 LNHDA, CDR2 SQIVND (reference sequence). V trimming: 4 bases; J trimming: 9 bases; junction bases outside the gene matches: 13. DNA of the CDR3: TGTGCCAGTAGTACCGGCCGGGACAGGTACAGGAGGGAGCTGTTTTTT. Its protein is CASSTGRDRYRRELFF.